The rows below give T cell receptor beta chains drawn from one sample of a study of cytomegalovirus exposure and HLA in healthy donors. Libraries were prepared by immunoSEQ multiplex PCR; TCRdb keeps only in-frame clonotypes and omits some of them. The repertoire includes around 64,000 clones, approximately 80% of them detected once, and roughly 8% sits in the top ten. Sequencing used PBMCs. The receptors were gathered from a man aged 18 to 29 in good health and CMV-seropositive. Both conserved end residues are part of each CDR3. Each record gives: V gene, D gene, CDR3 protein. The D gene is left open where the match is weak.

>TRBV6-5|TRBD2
CASPATSGTDTQYF
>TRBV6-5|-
CASSGSGNTQYF
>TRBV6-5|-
CASSLSQGSYEQYF
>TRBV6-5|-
CASTTQGSGANVLTF
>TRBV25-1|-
CASTPQGPGTEAFF
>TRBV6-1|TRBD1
CASSARPGQGNSPLHF
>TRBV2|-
CASSEAGSSSYEQYF
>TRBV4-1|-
CASSRVDRNTEAFF
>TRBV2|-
CASSRSFPEAFF
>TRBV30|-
CAWDSAGYGYTF
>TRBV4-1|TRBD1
CASSQGGWTGNGNQPQHF
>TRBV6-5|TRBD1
CASRHQDRDEKLFF
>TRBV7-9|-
CASSPRVDGYTF
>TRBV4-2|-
CASSPTWGGVNEAFF
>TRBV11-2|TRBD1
CASSEGQGRWTEAFF
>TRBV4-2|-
CASSPPLAYNEQFF
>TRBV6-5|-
CASRPLESDTQYF
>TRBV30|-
CAWTYGPGSEQYF
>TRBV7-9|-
CASSLVVFSAGELFF
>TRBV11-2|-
CASSLDRAMNTEAFF
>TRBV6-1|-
CASSESDRAYEQYF
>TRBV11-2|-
CASSRDQETQYF
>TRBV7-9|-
CASSFAGLDSPLHF
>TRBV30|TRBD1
CAWSRGTGPRITSSYNEQFF
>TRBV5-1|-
CASSPQGDTQYF
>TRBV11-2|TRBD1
CASSWTGGDYGYTF
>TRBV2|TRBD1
CASRFDRALEAFF
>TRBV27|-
CASSLAGSYEQYF
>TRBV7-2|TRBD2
CASSPRGDFLGTQYF
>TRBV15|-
CATSRVKQGPLNEQFF
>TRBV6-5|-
CASTLGPATDTQYF
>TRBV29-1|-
CSVEGGVEAYNEQFF
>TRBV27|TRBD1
CASRTGDHNYGYTF
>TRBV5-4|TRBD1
CASSLGDRNSPLHF
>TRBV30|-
CAWRQVLNTGELFF
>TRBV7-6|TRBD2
CASRRTSGSPYNEQFF
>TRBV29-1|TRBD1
CSVGTGPNEKLFF
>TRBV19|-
CASSPAGGNSPLHF
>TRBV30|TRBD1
CAWSGDSYEQYF
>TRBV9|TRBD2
CASSAEGRVRDEQFF
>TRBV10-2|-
CASSLYAGTEAFF
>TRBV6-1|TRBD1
CASSWIWDSNYGYTF
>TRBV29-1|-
CSVESAGYTEAFF
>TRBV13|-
CASSFKRVLAKNIQYF
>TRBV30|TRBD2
CAWRLAGATDTQYF
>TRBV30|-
CAWSLGGEKETQYF
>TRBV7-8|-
CASSSRASTDSNQPQHF
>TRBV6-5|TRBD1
CASSSDRGRGYTF
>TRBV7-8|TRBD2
CASSRAGGGSGANVLTF
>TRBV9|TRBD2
CASSAPRGEETQYF